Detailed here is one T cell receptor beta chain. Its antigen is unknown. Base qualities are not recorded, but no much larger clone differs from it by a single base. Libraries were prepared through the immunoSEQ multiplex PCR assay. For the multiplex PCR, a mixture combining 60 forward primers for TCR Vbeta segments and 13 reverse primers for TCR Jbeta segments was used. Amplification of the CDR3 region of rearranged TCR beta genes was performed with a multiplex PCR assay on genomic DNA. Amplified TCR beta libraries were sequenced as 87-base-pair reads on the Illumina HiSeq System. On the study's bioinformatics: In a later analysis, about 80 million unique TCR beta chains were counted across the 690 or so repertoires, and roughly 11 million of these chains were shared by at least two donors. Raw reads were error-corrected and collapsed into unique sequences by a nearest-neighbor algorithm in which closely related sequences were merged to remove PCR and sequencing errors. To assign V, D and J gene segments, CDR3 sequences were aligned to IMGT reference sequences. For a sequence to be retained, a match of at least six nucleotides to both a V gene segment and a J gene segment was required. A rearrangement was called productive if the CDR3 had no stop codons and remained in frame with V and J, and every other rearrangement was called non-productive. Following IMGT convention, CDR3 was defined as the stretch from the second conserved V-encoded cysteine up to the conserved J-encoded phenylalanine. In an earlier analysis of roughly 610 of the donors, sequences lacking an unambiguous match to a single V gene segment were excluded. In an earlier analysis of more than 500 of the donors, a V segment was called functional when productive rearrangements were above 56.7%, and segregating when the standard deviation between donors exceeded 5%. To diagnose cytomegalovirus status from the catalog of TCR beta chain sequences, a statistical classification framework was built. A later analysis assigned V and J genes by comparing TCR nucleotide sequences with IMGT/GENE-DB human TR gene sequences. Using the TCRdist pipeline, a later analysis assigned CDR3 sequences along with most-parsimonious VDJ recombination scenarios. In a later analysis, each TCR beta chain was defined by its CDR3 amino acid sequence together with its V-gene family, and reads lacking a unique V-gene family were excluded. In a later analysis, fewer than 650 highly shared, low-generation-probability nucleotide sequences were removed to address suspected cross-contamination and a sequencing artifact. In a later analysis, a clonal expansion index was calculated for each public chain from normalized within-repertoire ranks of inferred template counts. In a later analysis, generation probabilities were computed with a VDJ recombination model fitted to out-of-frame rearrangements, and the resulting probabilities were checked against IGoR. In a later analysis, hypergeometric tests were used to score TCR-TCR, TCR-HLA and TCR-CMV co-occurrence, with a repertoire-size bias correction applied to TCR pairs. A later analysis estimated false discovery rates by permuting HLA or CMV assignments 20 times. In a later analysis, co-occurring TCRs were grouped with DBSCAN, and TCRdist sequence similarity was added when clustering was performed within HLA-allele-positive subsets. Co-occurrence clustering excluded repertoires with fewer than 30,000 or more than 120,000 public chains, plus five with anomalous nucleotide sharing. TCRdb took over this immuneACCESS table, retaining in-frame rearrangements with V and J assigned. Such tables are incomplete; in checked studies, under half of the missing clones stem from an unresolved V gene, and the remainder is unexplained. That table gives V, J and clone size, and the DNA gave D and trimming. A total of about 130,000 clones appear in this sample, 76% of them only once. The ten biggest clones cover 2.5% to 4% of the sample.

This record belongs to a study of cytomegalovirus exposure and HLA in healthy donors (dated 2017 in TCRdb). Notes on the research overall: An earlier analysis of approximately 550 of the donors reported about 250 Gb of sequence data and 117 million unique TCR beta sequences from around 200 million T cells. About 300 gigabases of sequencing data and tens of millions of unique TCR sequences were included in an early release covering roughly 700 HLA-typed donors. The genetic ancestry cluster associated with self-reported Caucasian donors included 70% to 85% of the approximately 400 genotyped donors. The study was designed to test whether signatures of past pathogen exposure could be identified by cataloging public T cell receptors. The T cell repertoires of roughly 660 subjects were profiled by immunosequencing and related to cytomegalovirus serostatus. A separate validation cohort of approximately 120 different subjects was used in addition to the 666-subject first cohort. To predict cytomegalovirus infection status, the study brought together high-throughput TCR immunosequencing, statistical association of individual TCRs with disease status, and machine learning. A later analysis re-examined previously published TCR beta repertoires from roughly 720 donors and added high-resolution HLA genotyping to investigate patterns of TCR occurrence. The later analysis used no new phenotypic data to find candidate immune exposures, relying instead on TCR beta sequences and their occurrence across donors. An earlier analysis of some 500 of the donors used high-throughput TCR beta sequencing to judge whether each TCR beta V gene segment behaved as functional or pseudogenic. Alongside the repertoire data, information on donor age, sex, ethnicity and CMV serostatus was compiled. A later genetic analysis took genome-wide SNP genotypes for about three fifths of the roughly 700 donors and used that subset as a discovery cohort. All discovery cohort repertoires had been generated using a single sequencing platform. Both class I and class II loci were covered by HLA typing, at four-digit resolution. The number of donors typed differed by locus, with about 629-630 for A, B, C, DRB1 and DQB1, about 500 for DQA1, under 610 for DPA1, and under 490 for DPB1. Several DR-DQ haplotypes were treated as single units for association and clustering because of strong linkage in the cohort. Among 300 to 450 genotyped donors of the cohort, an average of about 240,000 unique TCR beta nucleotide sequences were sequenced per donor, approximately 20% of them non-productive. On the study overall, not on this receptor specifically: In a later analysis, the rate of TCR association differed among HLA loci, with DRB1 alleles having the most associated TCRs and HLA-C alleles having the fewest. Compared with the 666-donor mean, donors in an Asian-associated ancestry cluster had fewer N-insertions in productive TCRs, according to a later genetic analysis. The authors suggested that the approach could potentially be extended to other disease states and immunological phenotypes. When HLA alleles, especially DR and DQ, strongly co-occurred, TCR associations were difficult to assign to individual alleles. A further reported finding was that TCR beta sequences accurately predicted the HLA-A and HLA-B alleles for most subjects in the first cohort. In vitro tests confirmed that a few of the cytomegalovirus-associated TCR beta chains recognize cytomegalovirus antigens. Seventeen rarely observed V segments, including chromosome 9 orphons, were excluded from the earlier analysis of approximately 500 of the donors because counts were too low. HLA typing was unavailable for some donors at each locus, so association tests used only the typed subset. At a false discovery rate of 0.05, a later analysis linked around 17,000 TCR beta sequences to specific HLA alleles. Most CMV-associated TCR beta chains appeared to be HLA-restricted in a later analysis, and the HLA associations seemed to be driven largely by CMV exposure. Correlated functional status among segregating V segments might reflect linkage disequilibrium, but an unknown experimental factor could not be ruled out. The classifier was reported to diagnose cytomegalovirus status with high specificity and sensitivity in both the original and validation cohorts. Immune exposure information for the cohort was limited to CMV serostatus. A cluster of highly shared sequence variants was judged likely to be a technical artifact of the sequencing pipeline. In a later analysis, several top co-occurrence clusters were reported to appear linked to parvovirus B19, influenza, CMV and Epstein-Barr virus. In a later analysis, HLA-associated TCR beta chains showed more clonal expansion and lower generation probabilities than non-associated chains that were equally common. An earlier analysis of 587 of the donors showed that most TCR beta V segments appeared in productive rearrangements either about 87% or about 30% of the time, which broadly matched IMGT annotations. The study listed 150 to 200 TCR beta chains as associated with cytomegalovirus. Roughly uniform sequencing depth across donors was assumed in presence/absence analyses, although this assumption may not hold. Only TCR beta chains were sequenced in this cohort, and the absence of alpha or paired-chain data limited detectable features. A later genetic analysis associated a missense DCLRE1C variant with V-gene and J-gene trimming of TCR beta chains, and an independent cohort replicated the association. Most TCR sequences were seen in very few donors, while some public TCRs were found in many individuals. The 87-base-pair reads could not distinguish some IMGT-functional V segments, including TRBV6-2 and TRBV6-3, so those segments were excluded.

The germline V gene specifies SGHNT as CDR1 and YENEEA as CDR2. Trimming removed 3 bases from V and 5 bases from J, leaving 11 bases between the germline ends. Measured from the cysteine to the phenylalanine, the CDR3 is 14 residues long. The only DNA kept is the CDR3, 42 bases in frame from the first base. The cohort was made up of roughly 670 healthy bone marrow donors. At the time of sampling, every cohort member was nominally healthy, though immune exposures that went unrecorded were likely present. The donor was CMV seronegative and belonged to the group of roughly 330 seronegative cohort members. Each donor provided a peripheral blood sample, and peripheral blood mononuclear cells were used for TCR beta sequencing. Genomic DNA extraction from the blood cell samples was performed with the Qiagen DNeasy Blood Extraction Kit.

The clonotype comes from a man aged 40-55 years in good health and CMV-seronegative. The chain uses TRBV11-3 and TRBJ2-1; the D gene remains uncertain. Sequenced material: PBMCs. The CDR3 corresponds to CASSLARSNNEQFF. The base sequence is TGTGCCAGCAGCTTGGCTAGGTCGAACAATGAGCAGTTCTTC. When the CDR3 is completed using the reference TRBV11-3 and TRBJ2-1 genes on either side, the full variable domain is EAGVVQSPRYKIIEKKQPVAFWCNPISGHNTLYWYLQNLGQGPELLIRYENEEAVDDSQLPKDRFSAERLKGVDSTLKIQPAELGDSAVYLCASSLARSNNEQFFGPGTRLTVL.